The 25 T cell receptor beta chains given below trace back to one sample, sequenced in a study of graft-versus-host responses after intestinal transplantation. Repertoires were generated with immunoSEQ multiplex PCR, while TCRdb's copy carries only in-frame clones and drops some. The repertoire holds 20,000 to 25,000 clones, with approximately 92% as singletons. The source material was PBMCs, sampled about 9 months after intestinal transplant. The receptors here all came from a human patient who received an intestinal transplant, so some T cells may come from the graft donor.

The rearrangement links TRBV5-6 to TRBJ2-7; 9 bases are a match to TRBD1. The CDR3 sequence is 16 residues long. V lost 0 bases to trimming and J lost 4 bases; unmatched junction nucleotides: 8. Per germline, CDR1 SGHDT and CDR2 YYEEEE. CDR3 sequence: CASSLERTGAPYEQYF. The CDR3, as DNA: TGTGCCAGCAGCTTGGAAAGGACAGGGGCTCCTTACGAGCAGTACTTC.

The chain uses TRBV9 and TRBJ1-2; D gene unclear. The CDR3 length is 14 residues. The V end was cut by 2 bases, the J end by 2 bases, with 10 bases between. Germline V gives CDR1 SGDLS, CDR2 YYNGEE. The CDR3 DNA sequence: TGTGCCAGCAGCGTCTCATCTGGGAACTATGGCTACACCTTC. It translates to CASSVSSGNYGYTF. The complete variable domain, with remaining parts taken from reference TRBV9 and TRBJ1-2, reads DSGVTQTPKHLITATGQRVTLRCSPRSGDLSVYWYQQSLDQGLQFLIQYYNGEERAKGNILERFSAQQFPDLHSELNLSSLELGDSALYFCASSVSSGNYGYTFGSGTRLTVV.

CDR3 protein: CASSFGEIGYEQYF. In DNA, the CDR3 is TGTGCCAGCAGCTTTGGGGAGATAGGGTACGAGCAGTACTTC. The chain links TRBV7-6 to TRBJ2-7; D perhaps matches TRBD2 (5 bases). Trimming removed 3 bases from V and 4 bases from J, with 13 bases in between. This CDR3 region has 14 residues. The V gene's germline CDR1 is SGHVS and CDR2 FNYEAQ.

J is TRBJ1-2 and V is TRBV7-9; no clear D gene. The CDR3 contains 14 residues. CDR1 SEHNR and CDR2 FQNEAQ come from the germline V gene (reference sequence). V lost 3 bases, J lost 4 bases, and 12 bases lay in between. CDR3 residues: CASSFGRSSYGYTF. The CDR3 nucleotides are TGTGCCAGCAGCTTTGGGAGATCCTCCTATGGCTACACCTTC.

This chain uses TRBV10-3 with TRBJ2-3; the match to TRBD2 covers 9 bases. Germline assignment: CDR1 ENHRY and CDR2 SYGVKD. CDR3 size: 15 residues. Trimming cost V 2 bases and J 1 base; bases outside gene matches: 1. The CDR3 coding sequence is TGTGCCATCAGTGAGGAGCGGGAGGGCACAGATACGCAGTATTTT. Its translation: CAISEEREGTDTQYF.

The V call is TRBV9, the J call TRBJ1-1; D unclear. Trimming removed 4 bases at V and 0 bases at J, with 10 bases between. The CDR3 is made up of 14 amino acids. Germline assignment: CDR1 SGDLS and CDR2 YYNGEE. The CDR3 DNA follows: TGTGCCAGCAGCCCAAGTACTATGAACACTGAAGCTTTCTTT. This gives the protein CASSPSTMNTEAFF. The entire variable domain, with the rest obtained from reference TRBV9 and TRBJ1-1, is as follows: DSGVTQTPKHLITATGQRVTLRCSPRSGDLSVYWYQQSLDQGLQFLIQYYNGEERAKGNILERFSAQQFPDLHSELNLSSLELGDSALYFCASSPSTMNTEAFFGQGTRLTVV.

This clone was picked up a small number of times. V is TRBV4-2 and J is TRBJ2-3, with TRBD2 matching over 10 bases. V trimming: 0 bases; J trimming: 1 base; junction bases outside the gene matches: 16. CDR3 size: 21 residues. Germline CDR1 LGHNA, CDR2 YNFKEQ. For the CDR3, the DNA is TGTGCCAGCAGCCAAGATATTCCCAGGTGGCTAGCGGGAGTAGGCACAGATACGCAGTATTTT. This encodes CASSQDIPRWLAGVGTDTQYF.

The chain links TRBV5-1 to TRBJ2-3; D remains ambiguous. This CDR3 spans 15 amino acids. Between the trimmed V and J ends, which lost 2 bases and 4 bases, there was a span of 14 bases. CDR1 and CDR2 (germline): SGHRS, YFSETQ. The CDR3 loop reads CASSFGEPRSDTQYF. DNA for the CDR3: TGCGCCAGCAGCTTTGGGGAACCGAGATCAGATACGCAGTATTTT.

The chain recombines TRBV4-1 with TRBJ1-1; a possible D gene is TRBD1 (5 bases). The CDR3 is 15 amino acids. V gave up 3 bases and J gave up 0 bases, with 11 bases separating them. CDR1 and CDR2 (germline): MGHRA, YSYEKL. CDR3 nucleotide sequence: TGCGCCAGCAGCCAGGGGGGGGTAATGAACACTGAAGCTTTCTTT. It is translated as CASSQGGVMNTEAFF.

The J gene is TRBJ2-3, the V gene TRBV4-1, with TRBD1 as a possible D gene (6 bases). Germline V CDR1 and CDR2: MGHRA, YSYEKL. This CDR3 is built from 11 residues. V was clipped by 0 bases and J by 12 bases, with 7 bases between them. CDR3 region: CASSQEGTQYF. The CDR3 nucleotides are TGCGCCAGCAGCCAAGAAGGGACACAGTATTTT.

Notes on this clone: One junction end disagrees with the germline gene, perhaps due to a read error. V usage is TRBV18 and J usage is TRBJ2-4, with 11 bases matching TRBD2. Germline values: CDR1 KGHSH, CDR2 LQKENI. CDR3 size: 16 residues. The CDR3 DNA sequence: TGTGCCGGCTCACCAATCGGGACTAGCGGAAAAAACATTCAGTACTTC. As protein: CAGSPIGTSGKNIQYF.

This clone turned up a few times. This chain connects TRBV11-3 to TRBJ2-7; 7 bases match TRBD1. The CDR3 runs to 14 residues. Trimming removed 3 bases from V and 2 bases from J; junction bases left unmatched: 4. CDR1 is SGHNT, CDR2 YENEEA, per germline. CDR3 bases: TGTGCCAGCAGCTTGGTGACAGGGACCTACGAGCAGTACTTC. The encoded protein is CASSLVTGTYEQYF.

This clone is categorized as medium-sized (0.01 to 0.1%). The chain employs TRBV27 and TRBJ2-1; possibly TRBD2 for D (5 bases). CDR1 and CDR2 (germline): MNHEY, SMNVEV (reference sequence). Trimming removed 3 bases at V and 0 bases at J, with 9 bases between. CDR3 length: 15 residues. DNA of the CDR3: TGTGCCAGCAGTTTTTCGGGAAGCTCCTACAATGAGCAGTTCTTC. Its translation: CASSFSGSSYNEQFF.

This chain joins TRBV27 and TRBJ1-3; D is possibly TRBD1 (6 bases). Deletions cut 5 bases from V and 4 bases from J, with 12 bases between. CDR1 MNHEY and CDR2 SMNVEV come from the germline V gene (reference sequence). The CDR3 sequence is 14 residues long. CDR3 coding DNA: TGTGCCAGCAGTAATACAGGGACGGGAAACACCATATATTTT. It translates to CASSNTGTGNTIYF.

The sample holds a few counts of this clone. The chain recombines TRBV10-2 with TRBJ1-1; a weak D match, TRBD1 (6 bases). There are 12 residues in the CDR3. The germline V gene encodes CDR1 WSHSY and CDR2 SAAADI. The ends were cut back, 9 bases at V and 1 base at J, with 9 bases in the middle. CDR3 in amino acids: CASKQGNTEAFF. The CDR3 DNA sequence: TGCGCCAGTAAACAGGGGAACACTGAAGCTTTCTTT.

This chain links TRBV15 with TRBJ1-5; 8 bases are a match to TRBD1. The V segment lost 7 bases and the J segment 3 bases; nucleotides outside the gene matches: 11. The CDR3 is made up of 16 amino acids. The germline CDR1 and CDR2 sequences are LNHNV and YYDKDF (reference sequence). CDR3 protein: CATTPTGVGANQPQHF. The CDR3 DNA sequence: TGTGCCACCACCCCGACAGGGGTAGGGGCCAATCAGCCCCAGCATTTT.

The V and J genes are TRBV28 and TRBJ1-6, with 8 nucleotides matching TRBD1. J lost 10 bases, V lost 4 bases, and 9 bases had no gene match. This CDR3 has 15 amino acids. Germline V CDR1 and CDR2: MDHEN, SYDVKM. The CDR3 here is CASSSQTGVISPLHF. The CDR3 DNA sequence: TGTGCCAGCAGTTCTCAGACAGGGGTTATATCACCCCTCCACTTT.

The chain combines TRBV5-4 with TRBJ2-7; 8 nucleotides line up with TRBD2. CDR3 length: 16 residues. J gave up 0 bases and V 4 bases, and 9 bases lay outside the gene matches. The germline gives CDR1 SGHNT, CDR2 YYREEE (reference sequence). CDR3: CASSPRGGRSSYEQYF. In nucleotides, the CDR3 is TGTGCCAGCAGCCCTCGGGGGGGAAGGAGCTCCTACGAGCAGTACTTC. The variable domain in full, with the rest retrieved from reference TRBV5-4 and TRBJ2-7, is ETGVTQSPTHLIKTRGQQVTLRCSSQSGHNTVSWYQQALGQGPQFIFQYYREEENGRGNFPPRFSGLQFPNYSSELNVNALELDDSALYLCASSPRGGRSSYEQYFGPGTRLTVT.

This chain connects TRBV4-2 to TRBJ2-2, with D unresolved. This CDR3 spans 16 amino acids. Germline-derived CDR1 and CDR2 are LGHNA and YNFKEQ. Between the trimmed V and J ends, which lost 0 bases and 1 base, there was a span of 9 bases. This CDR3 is CASSQDFGLNTGELFF. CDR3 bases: TGTGCCAGCAGCCAAGATTTCGGGTTGAACACCGGGGAGCTGTTTTTT.

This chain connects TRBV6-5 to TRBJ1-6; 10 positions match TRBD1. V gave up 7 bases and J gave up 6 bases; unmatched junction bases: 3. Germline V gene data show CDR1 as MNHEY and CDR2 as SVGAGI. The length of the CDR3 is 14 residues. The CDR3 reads CASKGDRGNSPLHF. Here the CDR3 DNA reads TGTGCCAGCAAGGGGGACAGGGGTAATTCACCCCTCCACTTT.

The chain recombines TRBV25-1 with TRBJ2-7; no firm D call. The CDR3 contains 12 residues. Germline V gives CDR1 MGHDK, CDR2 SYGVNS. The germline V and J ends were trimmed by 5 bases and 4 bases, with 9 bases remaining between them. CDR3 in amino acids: CASSHDSYEQYF. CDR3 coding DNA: TGTGCCAGCAGTCACGACTCGTACGAGCAGTACTTC.

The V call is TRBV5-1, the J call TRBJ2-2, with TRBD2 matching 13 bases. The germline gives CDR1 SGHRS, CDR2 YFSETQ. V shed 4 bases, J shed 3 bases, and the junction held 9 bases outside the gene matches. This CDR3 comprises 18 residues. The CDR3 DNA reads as TGCGCCAGCAGCCACGGGACTAGCGGGATTAGGGACACCGGGGAGCTGTTTTTT. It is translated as CASSHGTSGIRDTGELFF.

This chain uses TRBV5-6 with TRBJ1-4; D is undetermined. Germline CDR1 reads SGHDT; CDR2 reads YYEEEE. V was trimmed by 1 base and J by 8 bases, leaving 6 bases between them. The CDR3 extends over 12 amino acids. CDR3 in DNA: TGTGCCAGCAGCTTGATGGGGGAAAAACTGTTTTTT. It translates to CASSLMGEKLFF.

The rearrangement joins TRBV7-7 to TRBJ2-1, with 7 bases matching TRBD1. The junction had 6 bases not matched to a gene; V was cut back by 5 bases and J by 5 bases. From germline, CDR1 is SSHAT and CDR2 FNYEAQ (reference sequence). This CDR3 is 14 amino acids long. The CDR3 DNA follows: TGTGCCAGCAGCAAGACAGGGCTCAACAATGAGCAGTTCTTC. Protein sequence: CASSKTGLNNEQFF.

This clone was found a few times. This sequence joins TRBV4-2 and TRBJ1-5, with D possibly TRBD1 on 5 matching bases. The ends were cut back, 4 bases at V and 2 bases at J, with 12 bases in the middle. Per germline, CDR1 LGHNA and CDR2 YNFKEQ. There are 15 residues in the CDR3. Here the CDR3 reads CASSPNVGGNQPQHF. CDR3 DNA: TGTGCCAGCAGCCCTAACGTGGGGGGCAATCAGCCCCAGCATTTT.